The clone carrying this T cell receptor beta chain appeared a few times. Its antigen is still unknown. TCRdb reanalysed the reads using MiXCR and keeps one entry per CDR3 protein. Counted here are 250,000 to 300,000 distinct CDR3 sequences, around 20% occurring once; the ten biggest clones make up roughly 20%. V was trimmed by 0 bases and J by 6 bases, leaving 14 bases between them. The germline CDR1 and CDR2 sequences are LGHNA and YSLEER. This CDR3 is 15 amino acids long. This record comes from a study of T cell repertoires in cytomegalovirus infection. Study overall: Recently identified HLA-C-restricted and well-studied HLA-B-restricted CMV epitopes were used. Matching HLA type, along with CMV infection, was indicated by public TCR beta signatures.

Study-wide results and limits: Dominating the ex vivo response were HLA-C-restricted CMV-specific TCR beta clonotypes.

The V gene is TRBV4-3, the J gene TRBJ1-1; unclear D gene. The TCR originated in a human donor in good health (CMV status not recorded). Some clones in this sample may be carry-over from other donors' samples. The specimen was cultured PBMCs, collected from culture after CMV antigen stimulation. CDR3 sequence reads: CASSQDPVNFSEAFF. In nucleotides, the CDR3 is TGCGCCAGCAGCCAAGATCCTGTGAACTTCTCTGAAGCTTTCTTT.